This note documents a single TCR beta chain sequence. No antigen is known for it. No base quality information exists; no much larger clone differs at one position. The sample belongs to a study of vaccination and CD4 T cells after COVID-19 (dated by TCRdb to between 2022 and 2023). Turning to the overall study: Convalescent patients had a positive SARS-CoV-2 result on nasal swab PCR, and of these patients, several had mild disease and one had severe disease. Six males and four females were included in the convalescent cohort, with two Hispanic individuals, seven Caucasians, two Asians and one multiracial person represented. Each participant got two doses of either the Pfizer-BioNTech BNT162b2 vaccine (n=8) or the Moderna mRNA-1273 vaccine (n=2). Post-COVID blood samples were collected from convalescent patients a median of roughly 100 days after diagnosis, with a range of roughly 35 to 180 days. Post-vaccine blood samples were collected a median of about 11 weeks after the second vaccine dose, ranging from roughly 14 to 241 days. The cultures were stimulated with overlapping spike peptide pools from SARS-CoV-2 and from the common cold coronaviruses HCoV-NL63, HCoV-OC43 and HCoV-229E. In control cultures, a CEFX viral epitope pool was used as positive control, an HIV-1 Nef peptide pool was used as negative control, or no peptide was added. In fewer than 12 COVID-19 convalescent patients and a handful of infection-naive healthy vaccine recipients, researchers compared the spike-specific CD4+ TCR repertoire from before mRNA vaccination with the repertoire from after.

Points the paper makes about the study in general: Of the vaccine-specific clones in convalescent patients, 304 of 307, or nearly all, reacted only to SARS-CoV-2 spike and did not cross-react with common cold coronaviruses. The number of convalescent patients in the study was relatively small, and the study did not examine early timepoints following natural infection. In convalescent patients, a median around 90% of post-vaccine SARS-CoV-2-reactive clones were detected only after vaccination, and vaccine-specific priming was suggested by this finding. Although the median number of SARS-CoV-2-reactive clonotypes went up from roughly 23 after infection to some 40 after vaccination, the increase was not significant.

Based on the germline V gene (reference sequence), the CDR1 and CDR2 sequences are LNHDA and SQIVND. Measured from the cysteine to the phenylalanine, the CDR3 is 16 residues long. The sequence is cut down to CDR3 DNA, 48 bases in frame from base 1. The germline ends are 16 bases apart after V is trimmed by 5 bases and J by 2 bases. Libraries were constructed by PCR. TCR sequencing of DNA from cultured CD4+ T cells used the Oncomine TCR Beta short-read assay at the Johns Hopkins FTIC core. The QIAamp micro DNA kit was used to extract genomic DNA from the cultured CD4+ T cells. Oncomine TCR Beta libraries from cultured CD4+ T cells were pooled using unique dual indexes and sequenced on an Illumina iSeq 100. The source study handled its data this way. Non-productive sequences were filtered out, and CDR3s that did not start with C, did not end with F or W, or were shorter than 7 amino acids were discarded. The MANAFEST web application was used to identify antigen-specific clonotypes by comparing peptide-stimulated wells against reference wells and other culture wells. For a clone to be called positive, the clone needed an FDR below 0.05, an odds ratio above 5, and a productive frequency above 0.1% in at least two of three replicate wells. A clonotype was classed as cross-reactive if the clonotype showed significant expansion both in SARS-CoV-2 spike wells and in at least one common cold coronavirus spike condition. Levenshtein distances (stringdist) and unrooted phylogenetic trees (ape) in R version 3.6.1 were used to assess CDR3 homology. The raw public reads went through TCRdb reprocessing: fastp at Q25, MiXCR clone calling, in-frame beta chains kept. Entries that share a CDR3 protein sequence are merged under the most common genes and DNA. The V and J calls and clone size are TCRdb's, not the authors'. The sample table shows roughly 10,000 distinct CDR3 sequences, and over 30% are seen once. The biggest ten clones account for around 9.6% of the sample.

The treatment or condition label, read with the paper, signifies: roughly nine-day PBMC culture with coronavirus spike peptide pools or control peptides (ViraFEST assay). To expand antigen-specific T cells with peptide pools and then pick out the expanded clonotypes through TCR sequencing, the study relied on the ViraFEST assay. Positive SARS-CoV-2 PCR tests in the convalescent patients dated from March to December 2020, before Alpha, Beta and Delta variants emerged in the United States. PBMCs were cultured at roughly 1.9 million per well in IMDM supplemented with about 5% human AB serum and about 10 IU/ml IL-2, with approximately 10 ug/ml peptide pools added. On days 3 and 7, half of the culture medium was replaced with fresh IL-2-containing medium. CD4+ T cells were isolated after around 9 days of culture through negative selection using the EasySep CD4+ T cell isolation kit. Ficoll-Paque Plus gradient centrifugation was used to isolate PBMCs from whole blood, and the isolated PBMCs were then either used fresh or cryopreserved at -140C. Each culture condition was generally run in triplicate wells.

This clonotype was sampled from a human donor who had recovered from COVID-19. The chain employs TRBV19 and TRBJ1-5; possibly the D gene is TRBD1, per 5 matching bases. Sequencing used CD4+ T cells from blood, cultured in vitro, obtained after SARS-CoV-2 vaccination. The nucleotides read TGTGCCAGTAGTCCTCTGACCGGGACTCGCAATCAGCCCCAGCATTTT. This is translated as CASSPLTGTRNQPQHF.